Each of the 8 T cell receptor beta chains below was sequenced from the same sample in a study of OX40 agonist ivuxolimab in advanced cancers. TCRdb's table, derived via immunoSEQ multiplex PCR, lists solely in-frame clones and lacks some. Of around 19,000 clones in the sample, about 86% are singletons; the top ten hold approximately 15%. The sequences come from CD4+ or CD8+ T cells sorted from blood, collected in a trial of the OX40 agonist ivuxolimab. The receptors stem from an adult with an advanced solid tumor such as melanoma, head and neck, liver or kidney cancer.

This chain links TRBV5-1 with TRBJ2-2; 11 bases are shared with TRBD2. The J segment lost 8 bases and the V segment lost 4 bases, leaving 7 bases of the junction unmatched. The CDR3 extends over 15 amino acids. CDR1 is SGHRS and CDR2 is YFSETQ in the germline V gene. This CDR3 is CASSVSGRAIGELFF. DNA for the CDR3: TGCGCCAGCAGCGTTAGCGGGAGGGCCATAGGGGAGCTGTTTTTT.

The chain uses TRBV7-6 and TRBJ2-1; 11 nucleotides align to TRBD2. Germline V gene lookup returns CDR1 SGHVS and CDR2 FNYEAQ. The CDR3 sequence is 14 residues long. V lost 5 bases, J lost 7 bases, and 4 bases stayed unmatched. Here the CDR3 DNA reads TGTGCCAGCAGCGCGGGACTAGCGGTTAATGAGCAGTTCTTC. Protein product: CASSAGLAVNEQFF.

The chain recombines TRBV2 with TRBJ2-3; D unclear. Germline values: CDR1 SNHLY, CDR2 FYNNEI. Trimming cost V 3 bases and J 1 base, with 14 bases left between them. The CDR3 is made up of 16 amino acids. The CDR3 region is CASSDSHSPGTDTQYF. As DNA, the CDR3 is TGTGCCAGCAGTGATTCTCACAGTCCTGGCACAGATACGCAGTATTTT. Full variable domain (outside the CDR3, taken from reference TRBV2 and TRBJ2-3): EPEVTQTPSHQVTQMGQEVILRCVPISNHLYFYWYRQILGQKVEFLVSFYNNEISEKSEIFDDQFSVERPDGSNFTLKIRSTKLEDSAMYFCASSDSHSPGTDTQYFGPGTRLTVL.

The chain employs TRBV7-9 and TRBJ2-7; a weak D match, TRBD2 (6 bases). The V end was cut by 6 bases, the J end by 1 base, with 13 bases between. CDR3 length: 14 residues. CDR1 SEHNR and CDR2 FQNEAQ come from the germline V gene (reference sequence). CDR3: CASSPFGGSYEQYF. As DNA, the CDR3 is TGTGCCAGCAGTCCTTTCGGGGGTTCCTACGAGCAGTACTTC.

The chain couples TRBV19 to TRBJ1-1, with 7 positions matching TRBD1. Trimming cost V 4 bases and J 5 bases; bases outside gene matches: 7. Germline CDR1 reads LNHDA; CDR2 reads SQIVND (reference sequence). CDR3 length: 14 residues. Here the CDR3 reads CASSKTGAGTEAFF. CDR3 nucleotides: TGTGCCAGTAGTAAAACAGGGGCGGGGACTGAAGCTTTCTTT.

V gene TRBV30 combines with J gene TRBJ2-7, with D hard to call. This CDR3 spans 13 amino acids. V was trimmed by 0 bases and J by 3 bases, leaving 9 bases between them. Per germline, CDR1 GTSNPN and CDR2 SVGIG (reference sequence). The CDR3 here is CAWSVVQLYEQYF. Here the CDR3 DNA reads TGTGCCTGGAGTGTCGTACAGCTCTACGAGCAGTACTTC.

The chain joins TRBV10-3 to TRBJ1-1; D ambiguous. Germline CDR1 is ENHRY and CDR2 is SYGVKD. Trimming removed 2 bases from V and 5 bases from J, with 6 bases in between. This CDR3 spans 12 amino acids. CDR3 nucleotides: TGTGCCATCAGTGAGGACGTGACTGAAGCTTTCTTT. Its translation: CAISEDVTEAFF.

This chain uses TRBV4-3 with TRBJ2-5; 7 nucleotides agree with TRBD1. V was pared by 0 bases and J by 1 base, with 8 bases of the junction left unmatched. The CDR3 contains 17 residues. The germline V gene has CDR1 LGHNA and CDR2 YSLEER. The CDR3 region has the DNA TGCGCCAGCAGCCAAGAACCAACCTGGACAGGCCAAGAGACCCAGTACTTC. Protein: CASSQEPTWTGQETQYF.